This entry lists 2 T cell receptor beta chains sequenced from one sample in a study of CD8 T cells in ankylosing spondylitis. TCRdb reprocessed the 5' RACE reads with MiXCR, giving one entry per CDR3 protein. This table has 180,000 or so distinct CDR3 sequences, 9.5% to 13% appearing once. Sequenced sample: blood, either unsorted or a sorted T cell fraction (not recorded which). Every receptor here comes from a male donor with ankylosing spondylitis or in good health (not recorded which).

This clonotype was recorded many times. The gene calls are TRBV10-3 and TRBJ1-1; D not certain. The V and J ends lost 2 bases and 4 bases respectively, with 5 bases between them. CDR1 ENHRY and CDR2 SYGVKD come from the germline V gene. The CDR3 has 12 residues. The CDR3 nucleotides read TGTGCCATCAGTGAGATGGGCACTGAAGCTTTCTTT. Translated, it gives CAISEMGTEAFF.

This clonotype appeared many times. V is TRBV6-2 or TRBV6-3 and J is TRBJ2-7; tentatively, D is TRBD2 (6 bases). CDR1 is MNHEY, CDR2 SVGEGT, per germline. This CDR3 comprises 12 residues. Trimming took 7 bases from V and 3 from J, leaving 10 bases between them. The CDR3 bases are TGTGCCAGCAAGGAGGGCATCTACGAGCAGTACTTC. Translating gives CASKEGIYEQYF.